A selection of T cell receptor beta chains follows, all from one sample in a study of control samples from healthy donors and cancer patients. The repertoire was sequenced with immunoSEQ multiplex PCR; TCRdb's copy has only in-frame clones and lacks some. The sample has some 250,000 clones, over 70% seen once. The specimen was PBMCs. The receptors derive from a woman aged 55-69 years with lung cancer. Both conserved end residues are part of each CDR3. D genes are given only for firm matches. Clone size, where shown, is once, few, many, or a class for clones that have expanded.

TRBJ2-5,TRBV5-1,-,-,CASSLGPSDQETQYF,TGCGCCAGCAGCTTGGGACCCAGCGACCAAGAGACCCAGTACTTC
TRBJ2-7,TRBV3-1/TRBV3-2,-,-,CASSSRAPREQYF,TGTGCCAGCAGCTCCCGGGCCCCCCGGGAGCAGTACTTC
TRBJ1-3,TRBV19,-,TRBD1,CASSTRGQGSGNTIYF,TGTGCCAGTAGTACCCGCGGACAGGGGAGTGGAAACACCATATATTTT
TRBJ2-5,TRBV28,once,-,CASSLGAKRQETQYF,TGTGCCAGCAGTTTAGGGGCAAAGAGACAAGAGACCCAGTACTTC
TRBJ1-6,TRBV9,-,-,CASSVIGTYNSPLHF,TGTGCCAGCAGCGTAATCGGAACCTATAATTCACCCCTCCACTTT
TRBJ2-2,TRBV18,-,-,CASSPRPSNTGELFF,TGTGCCAGCTCACCCCGACCGTCGAACACCGGGGAGCTGTTTTTT
TRBJ2-1,TRBV7-9,-,-,CASSFQRDEQFF,TGTGCCAGCAGCTTCCAAAGGGACGAGCAGTTCTTC
TRBJ1-2,TRBV11-2,-,-,CASSQTGSYGYTF,TGTGCCAGCAGCCAAACAGGGTCCTATGGCTACACCTTC
TRBJ1-5,TRBV28,once,-,CASTEGGGNQPQHF,TGTGCCAGCACGGAGGGCGGCGGCAATCAGCCCCAGCATTTT
TRBJ1-4,TRBV7-8,-,-,CASSSRGNEKLFF,TGTGCCAGCAGCTCTCGGGGTAATGAAAAACTGTTTTTT